This entry lists 14 T cell receptor beta chains sequenced from one sample in a study of T cells expressing NK-cell markers. TCRdb reprocessed the 5' RACE reads and keeps a single row for each CDR3 protein, giving no DNA. The sample has approximately 550,000 distinct CDR3 sequences; the top ten hold roughly 3.6%. Sequencing input: blood T cells: a sorted CD56 or NKG2C T cell subset, CD4+ or CD8+ T cells, or bulk PBMC T cells (not recorded which). These receptors all come from a man between 18 and 29 years old in good health.

The chain joins TRBV12-3 or TRBV12-4 to TRBJ2-7; the TRBD1 assignment by TCRdb is unverifiable without DNA. The CDR3 contains 14 residues. CDR3 sequence reads: CASSSLVASYEQYF.

V is TRBV3-1 and J is TRBJ2-7; TCRdb proposes TRBD1, but this gene call is untestable without DNA. The CDR3 loop spans 15 amino acids. Germline assignment: CDR1 LGHDT and CDR2 YNNKEL (reference sequence). The CDR3 protein is CASSQAPGGSYEQYF.

The rearrangement links TRBV18 to TRBJ1-4; TCRdb outputs TRBD1, but without DNA this stays unchecked. This CDR3 has 16 amino acids. The germline V gene has CDR1 KGHSH and CDR2 LQKENI. CDR3 sequence: CASSPSQDITGEKLFF.

The chain joins TRBV4-3 to TRBJ2-7; TCRdb lists TRBD2, though no DNA is available to test this call. This CDR3 spans 16 amino acids. Looked up from germline, CDR1 is LGHNA and CDR2 is YSLEER. CDR3 residues: CASSQEAASGRAGVYF.

The chain recombines TRBV21-1 with TRBJ2-3; absent DNA, TCRdb's TRBD2 call cannot be checked. TRBV21-1 is a pseudogene segment. This CDR3 has 16 residues. CDR3 sequence reads: CASSSPSLPSTDTQYF.

CDR3 sequence reads: CATSKGTEAFF. The chain employs TRBV15 and TRBJ1-1. The germline CDR1 and CDR2 sequences are LNHNV and YYDKDF (reference sequence). The CDR3 consists of 11 residues.

V and J are TRBV7-2 and TRBJ2-7; lacking DNA, the TRBD2 call made by TCRdb goes unchecked. This CDR3 has 15 amino acids. Germline assignment: CDR1 SGHTA and CDR2 FQGNSA. CDR3 sequence reads: CASSLEGTTPYEQYF.

The CDR3 loop is CASSSWGLAGVYSNEQFF. This sequence joins TRBV6-2 or TRBV6-3 and TRBJ2-1; the TCRdb D gene call, TRBD2, has no DNA to confirm it. The CDR3 contains 18 residues. Germline V gene data show CDR1 as MNHEY and CDR2 as SVGEGT.

The genes are TRBV12-3 or TRBV12-4 and TRBJ1-2. This CDR3 has 14 residues. This CDR3 reads CASSWNGHTSGYTF.

The V and J genes are TRBV4-1 and TRBJ1-2; the D call from TCRdb, TRBD1, cannot be confirmed without DNA. Germline CDR1 reads MGHRA; CDR2 reads YSYEKL. The CDR3 has 16 amino acids. CDR3 region: CASSQDFGTGSPGYTF.

The rearrangement links TRBV4-3 to TRBJ2-1. The CDR3 runs 13 residues. The germline CDR1 and CDR2 sequences are LGHNA and YSLEER. The CDR3 sequence: CASSQGFGSEQFF.

J is TRBJ1-2 and V is TRBV4-1; lacking DNA, the TRBD1 call made by TCRdb goes unchecked. The CDR3 contains 14 residues. Germline V lookup: CDR1 MGHRA, CDR2 YSYEKL. CDR3 amino acids: CASSQAGFDYGYTF.

This chain joins TRBV5-6 and TRBJ2-1. Germline-derived CDR1 and CDR2 are SGHDT and YYEEEE. The length of the CDR3 is 17 residues. The CDR3 loop reads CASSSGVLREGLNEQFF.

This clonotype is classed as medium-sized by frequency. This chain links TRBV15 with TRBJ2-7; absent DNA, TCRdb's TRBD1 call cannot be checked. The V gene's germline CDR1 is LNHNV and CDR2 YYDKDF (reference sequence). CDR3 size: 16 residues. This chain's CDR3 is CATSRDPQGIYHEQYF.